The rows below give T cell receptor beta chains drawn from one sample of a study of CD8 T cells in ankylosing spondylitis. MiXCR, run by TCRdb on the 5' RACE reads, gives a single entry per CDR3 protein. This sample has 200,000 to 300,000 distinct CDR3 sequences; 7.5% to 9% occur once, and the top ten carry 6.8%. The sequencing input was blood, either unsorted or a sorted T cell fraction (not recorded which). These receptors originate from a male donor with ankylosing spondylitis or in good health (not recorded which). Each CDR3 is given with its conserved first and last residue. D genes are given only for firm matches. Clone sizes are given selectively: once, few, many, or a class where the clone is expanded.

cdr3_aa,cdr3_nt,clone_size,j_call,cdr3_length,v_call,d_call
CASSLTGGSDTQYF,TGTGCCAGTAGCCTGACAGGGGGCTCAGATACGCAGTATTTT,many,TRBJ2-3,14,TRBV19,TRBD1
CASSSRDRDWEVGTQYF,TGTGCCAGCAGCTCTCGGGACCGGGACTGGGAGGTGGGGACCCAGTACTTC,many,TRBJ2-5,17,TRBV7-9,-
CASSLGTAGIYEQYF,TGTGCCAGCAGCTTGGGGACTGCTGGGATTTACGAGCAGTACTTC,many,TRBJ2-7,15,TRBV11-2,-
CASSQVRGNTGELFF,TGTGCCAGCAGCCAAGTTAGGGGTAACACCGGGGAGCTGTTTTTT,many,TRBJ2-2,15,TRBV3-1,-
CSAREGWGPSTDTQYF,TGCAGTGCTAGAGAAGGCTGGGGCCCGAGCACAGATACGCAGTATTTT,many,TRBJ2-3,16,TRBV20-1,-
CASSFGRLASTDTQYF,TGCGCCAGCAGCTTCGGAAGACTAGCTAGCACAGATACGCAGTATTTT,many,TRBJ2-3,16,TRBV5-1,TRBD2
CATSWGAGELFF,TGTGCCACCTCGTGGGGTGCCGGGGAGCTGTTTTTT,many,TRBJ2-2,12,TRBV27,-
CASSQEMVRENTIYF,TGCGCCAGCAGCCAAGAAATGGTGCGAGAAAACACCATATATTTT,-,TRBJ1-3,15,TRBV4-3,-
CASSLSGGYNSPLHF,TGTGCCAGCAGCTTATCAGGGGGTTATAATTCACCCCTCCACTTT,-,TRBJ1-6,15,TRBV7-9,TRBD1
CASSPQSDTEAFF,TGTGCCAGCTCACCCCAGAGCGACACTGAAGCTTTCTTT,many,TRBJ1-1,13,TRBV18,-
CASSMGGALQPQHF,TGTGCCAGCAGTATGGGGGGGGCCCTTCAGCCCCAGCATTTT,-,TRBJ1-5,14,TRBV6-1,-
CASSSDLGLADTGELFF,TGTGCCAGCAGTTCCGATCTGGGACTAGCGGATACCGGGGAGCTGTTTTTT,few,TRBJ2-2,17,TRBV27,TRBD2
CSARGLAVEQYF,TGCAGTGCGAGGGGACTAGCGGTCGAGCAGTACTTC,many,TRBJ2-7,12,TRBV20-1,TRBD2
CASSQDRGSPSYEQYF,TGCGCCAGCAGCCAAGATCGGGGGAGCCCCTCCTACGAGCAGTACTTC,many,TRBJ2-7,16,TRBV4-3,-
CASSIDRFEQYF,TGCGCCAGCAGCATCGACAGGTTCGAGCAGTACTTC,many,TRBJ2-7,12,TRBV5-1,-
CATSRGRDQPQHF,TGTGCCACCAGTCGGGGGAGGGATCAGCCCCAGCATTTT,many,TRBJ1-5,13,TRBV24-1,-
CASSQTNNNEKLFF,TGTGCCAGCAGCCAGACAAACAATAATGAAAAACTGTTTTTT,many,TRBJ1-4,14,TRBV7-8,-
CASSLGGRQNEKLFF,TGCGCCAGCAGCTTGGGCGGCAGGCAAAATGAAAAACTGTTTTTT,many,TRBJ1-4,15,TRBV5-1,-
CASSQEGDSPLHF,TGCGCCAGCAGCCAAGAGGGGGATTCACCCCTCCACTTT,-,TRBJ1-6,13,TRBV4-3,-
CASSPEGGNNYGYTF,TGCGCCAGCAGCCCTGAGGGTGGGAACAACTATGGCTACACCTTC,many,TRBJ1-2,15,TRBV4-3,-
CATSVTNTGELFF,TGTGCCACCAGTGTCACGAACACCGGGGAGCTGTTTTTT,many,TRBJ2-2,13,TRBV24-1,-
CASSVAGGLESYNEQFF,TGTGCCAGCAGTGTAGCGGGGGGGCTAGAGTCCTACAATGAGCAGTTCTTC,-,TRBJ2-1,17,TRBV6-1,TRBD2
CASSLGSRRSNQPQHF,TGTGCCAGCAGCTTAGGATCCAGGAGGAGCAATCAGCCCCAGCATTTT,once,TRBJ1-5,16,TRBV7-2,-